A single sample is the source of the 19 T cell receptor beta chains below, sequenced in a study of kidney transplant recipient with SARS-CoV-2 infection. TCRdb reprocessed the reads via MiXCR and lists one record per CDR3 protein. The top ten hold around 7.8% of the sample, which has about 240,000 distinct CDR3 sequences, 29% seen once. Sample: a blood sample, taken at baseline and on roughly day 110 from a kidney transplant recipient. The receptor source for this set is a male patient in his thirties who had COVID-19 and was a kidney transplant recipient. Some T cells may possibly be graft donor cells.

On this clonotype itself: A clone one base away is much larger, so this may be a read error. The J gene is TRBJ2-2, the V gene TRBV4-2; TRBD2 is a possible D gene (5 bases). Germline V gene sequence: CDR1 LGHNA, CDR2 YNFKEQ. The CDR3 loop spans 15 amino acids. In DNA, the CDR3 is TGTGCCAGCAGCCAAGATTTGGGGTCCACCGGGGAGCCGTTTTTT. Protein sequence: CASSQDLGSTGEPFF.

The chain carries TRBV3-1 and TRBJ2-1; TRBD2 aligns across 15 bases. CDR1 and CDR2 from the germline V gene are LGHDT and YNNKEL (reference sequence). This CDR3 has 16 residues. The V segment lost 4 bases and the J segment 8 bases; nucleotides outside the gene matches: 6. Written as DNA, the CDR3 is TGTGCCAGCAGCCCGAGGACTAGCGGGAGGGGCGATGAGCAGTTCTTC. Translation: CASSPRTSGRGDEQFF.

About this clonotype itself: With a much larger clone just one base away, this may be a read error. The chain has TRBV5-4 and TRBJ1-2, with D unresolved. Germline assignment: CDR1 SGHNT and CDR2 YYREEE (reference sequence). The CDR3 is made up of 16 amino acids. Trimming stripped 7 bases from V and 6 bases from J, with 25 bases between. CDR3 bases: TGTGCCAGCGCGTTACCCGTACCAGGAAAGACCCATGGCTACACCTTC. It encodes CASALPVPGKTHGYTF.

This clonotype was observed at least ten times. The gene calls are TRBV10-3 and TRBJ1-2; TRBD1 matches at 10 bases. Germline V gene lookup returns CDR1 ENHRY and CDR2 SYGVKD. The CDR3 covers 14 residues. J lost 5 bases, V lost 0 bases, and 0 bases had no gene match. The CDR3: CAISESGQGYGYTF. CDR3 coding DNA: TGTGCCATCAGTGAGTCGGGACAGGGGTATGGCTACACCTTC.

Note on this clonotype: This may come from a read error, since a much larger clone is one base off. The chain carries TRBV18 and TRBJ2-1; tentative D call: TRBD1 (5 bases). Germline values: CDR1 KGHSH, CDR2 LQKENI. With 4 bases removed from V and 0 bases from J, the gap between germline ends came to 13 bases. This CDR3 spans 16 amino acids. The CDR3 nucleotides read TGTGCCAGCTCACTAGGGGCGGCAAGCTCCTACAATGAGCAGTTCTTC. Translated: CASSLGAASSYNEQFF.

This clonotype was detected ten times or more. The V and J genes are TRBV27 and TRBJ2-7; TRBD2 agrees at 7 bases. Germline V gene data show CDR1 as MNHEY and CDR2 as SMNVEV (reference sequence). The CDR3 extends over 15 amino acids. The V gene end was trimmed by 2 bases and the J gene end by 2 bases; junction bases not matched to a gene: 6. The CDR3 coding sequence is TGTGCCAGCAGTTTAGAGGGACTAAAAGCCTACGAGCAGTACTTC. It translates to CASSLEGLKAYEQYF.

This clonotype was detected only once. This could be a read error, since a much larger clone is one nucleotide away. V gene TRBV21-1 combines with J gene TRBJ2-3. TRBV21-1 is recorded as a pseudogene. This CDR3 has 17 amino acids. In DNA, the CDR3 is TGTGCCGGCAGACCGGCCGTAGCTACAGTCATGCAAGATACGCAGTATTTT. This translates into CAGRPAVATVMQDTQYF.

This clonotype was seen repeatedly, ten times or more. J is TRBJ1-3 and V is TRBV18; D call uncertain. Trimming cost V 3 bases and J 0 bases, with 9 bases left between them. CDR3 length: 15 amino acids. Per the germline V gene, CDR1 is KGHSH and CDR2 is LQKENI. CDR3 nucleotide sequence: TGTGCCAGCTCACCGACTCGTCCCTCTGGAAACACCATATATTTT. Protein sequence: CASSPTRPSGNTIYF. Looking up the rest from reference TRBV18 and TRBJ1-3 gives the full variable domain: NAGVMQNPRHLVRRRGQEARLRCSPMKGHSHVYWYRQLPEEGLKFMVYLQKENIIDESGMPKERFSAEFPKEGPSILRIQQVVRGDSAAYFCASSPTRPSGNTIYFGEGSWLTVV.

Many counts were recorded for this clonotype. In DNA form, the CDR3 reads TGTGCCAGCAGCTCAAAAGTTCACGAGGGAAAGACCTATGGCTACACCTTC. Its translation is CASSSKVHEGKTYGYTF. The chain has TRBV7-1 and TRBJ1-2, with D uncertain. TRBV7-1 carries the ORF label, with uncertain function. Trimming stripped 2 bases from V and 4 bases from J, with 20 bases between. The CDR3 is 17 amino acids.

The chain carries TRBV5-5 and TRBJ1-2; unclear D gene. V shed 6 bases and J shed 4 bases, with 22 bases lying between them. Germline-derived CDR1 and CDR2 are SGHKS and YYEKEE (reference sequence). This CDR3 has 16 amino acids. CDR3 in DNA: TGTGCCAGCAACCATAGTGTCTCGCGAAAGACCTATGGCTACACCTTC. Its translation is CASNHSVSRKTYGYTF.

On this clonotype: A much bigger clone sits one base away, suggesting this may be a read error. V and J are TRBV5-6 and TRBJ2-2; 15 nucleotides match TRBD2. Germline V gene data show CDR1 as SGHDT and CDR2 as YYEEEE. The CDR3 totals 20 residues. The ends lost 0 bases at V and 9 bases at J; junction bases unmatched: 15. CDR3 region: CASSLEFGLAGGRLTWELFF. Here the CDR3 DNA reads TGTGCCAGCAGCTTGGAATTCGGACTAGCGGGGGGGCGGCTAACCTGGGAGCTGTTTTTT.

This clonotype was seen at least ten times. This chain connects TRBV6-5 to TRBJ1-1; D is possibly TRBD1 (6 bases). V lost 2 bases, J lost 11 bases, and 18 bases lay in between. Germline V CDR1 and CDR2: MNHEY, SVGAGI. This CDR3 has 14 amino acids. The CDR3 DNA sequence: TGTGCCAGCAGTTACGCAGGGGACGGCTCCCGCGCTTTCTTT. It encodes CASSYAGDGSRAFF.

This clonotype was observed many times. The rearrangement joins TRBV7-7 to TRBJ1-2; no reliable D call. Germline CDR1 and CDR2: SSHAT and FNYEAQ (reference sequence). CDR3 length: 17 residues. With 5 bases removed from V and 4 bases from J, the gap between germline ends came to 23 bases. CDR3 in amino acids: CASSPIGKCRKTYGYTF. In DNA, the CDR3 is TGTGCCAGCAGCCCGATAGGTAAGTGCCGAAAGACCTATGGCTACACCTTC.

This clonotype was observed at least ten times. The CDR3 DNA sequence: TGTGCCAGCAGTGTTTTTAGCACAGCAGGAAAGACCTATGGCTACACCTTC. Protein sequence: CASSVFSTAGKTYGYTF. The chain links TRBV12-3 or TRBV12-4 to TRBJ1-2; unclear D gene. This CDR3 spans 17 amino acids. Between the trimmed V and J ends, which lost 5 bases and 4 bases, there was a span of 23 bases.

This clonotype was detected many times. The V gene is TRBV15, the J gene TRBJ1-3, with D unresolved. In germline, CDR1 is LNHNV, CDR2 YYDKDF (reference sequence). Deletions cut 4 bases from V and 6 bases from J, with 10 bases between. The CDR3 totals 13 residues. The CDR3 DNA is TGTGCCACCAGCACCGAGATGGAAAACACCATATATTTT. It codes for CATSTEMENTIYF.

This clonotype was detected only once. One base away lies a much larger clone, so this may be a sequencing read error. CDR3 amino acids: CAWCVRRYRKTYGCTF. CDR3 sequence (DNA): TGTGCCTGGTGTGTTCGGCGTTATAGAAAGACCTATGGCTGCACCTTC. The V gene is TRBV30, the J gene TRBJ1-2, with D unresolved. The CDR3 extends over 16 amino acids. The germline V gene has CDR1 GTSNPN and CDR2 SVGIG (reference sequence).

This clonotype was detected many times. The chain combines TRBV6-4 with TRBJ1-2; D is unresolved. The germline V and J ends were trimmed by 5 bases and 4 bases, with 23 bases remaining between them. The germline V gene encodes CDR1 MRHNA and CDR2 SNTAGT. The CDR3 has 17 residues. CDR3 residues: CASSCAPSHGKTYGYTF. The CDR3 DNA sequence: TGTGCCAGCAGTTGCGCCCCCTCACACGGAAAGACCTATGGCTACACCTTC.

Note on this clonotype: One base away lies a much larger clone, so this may be a sequencing read error. The gene calls are TRBV7-2 and TRBJ1-1; D possibly corresponds to TRBD1 (6 bases). CDR3 length: 15 residues. With 5 bases removed from V and 1 base from J, the gap between germline ends came to 14 bases. Germline values: CDR1 SGHTA, CDR2 FQGNSA. As DNA, the CDR3 is TGTGCCAGCAGCCGGGGAGGGGGACAGAACACTGAAGCTTTCTTT. Protein product: CASSRGGGQNTEAFF.

In its sample, this clonotype was seen many times. The gene calls are TRBV28 and TRBJ1-3, with D unclear. From germline, CDR1 is MDHEN and CDR2 SYDVKM. Deletions cut 5 bases from V and 4 bases from J, with 6 bases between. The CDR3 loop spans 12 amino acids. CDR3 nucleotides: TGTGCCAGCAGTATCCCGGGAAACACCATATATTTT. It is translated as CASSIPGNTIYF.